Listed below are T cell receptor beta chains from one sample, sequenced in a study of human thymus T cells. Measured with immunoSEQ multiplex PCR; TCRdb has only the in-frame clones, and not every one. This table holds some 130,000 clones, about 93% found once. The source material was thymus tissue. Receptors originate from a boy less than two years old with a congenital heart defect but otherwise immunologically healthy. Each CDR3 is given with its conserved first and last residue. Fields, in order: D gene, J gene, V gene, clone size, CDR3 DNA, CDR3 protein. The D gene is left open where the match is weak. Not every row has a clone size; where given, it reads once, few, many or a size class.

-	TRBJ2-3	TRBV7-8	-	TGTGCCAGCAGCAAGGCGGGCGGGGGCCACACAGATACGCAGTATTTT	CASSKAGGGHTDTQYF
-	TRBJ2-3	TRBV6-1	-	TGTGCCAGCAGTGAAGCTACTAGCTGGATTAGCACAGATACGCAGTATTTT	CASSEATSWISTDTQYF
TRBD2	TRBJ2-5	TRBV4-2	-	TGTGCCAGCAGCCAAGATCGGGCTAGCGGGGCAGAGACCCAGTACTTC	CASSQDRASGAETQYF
TRBD1	TRBJ2-2	TRBV5-1	-	TGCGCCAGCAGCCCCGGACAGGGGGGGACCGGGGAGCTGTTTTTT	CASSPGQGGTGELFF
-	TRBJ1-6	TRBV30	-	TGTGCCTGGAGTCCCCGCCAGGGAGGCGTTTCACCCCTCCACTTT	CAWSPRQGGVSPLHF
-	TRBJ2-1	TRBV5-6	once	TGTGCCAGCAGCCCCGAGCCAGAACATAACAATGAGCAGTTCTTC	CASSPEPEHNNEQFF
-	TRBJ2-3	TRBV10-2	-	TGCGCCAGCAGTGAAGGGGAGCCAGATACGCAGTATTTT	CASSEGEPDTQYF
TRBD1	TRBJ2-7	TRBV5-1	-	TGCGCCAGCAGCTTGCCGACAGGGGCGGACTACGAGCAGTACTTC	CASSLPTGADYEQYF
TRBD1	TRBJ1-5	TRBV16	-	TGTGCCAGCAGCCAATCTAGGGACAGGGCTATACAGCCCCAGCATTTT	CASSQSRDRAIQPQHF
-	TRBJ1-3	TRBV13	-	TGTGCCAGCAGCTTAAAGGGCCTCTCTGGAAACACCATATATTTT	CASSLKGLSGNTIYF
-	TRBJ2-7	TRBV6-5	-	TGTGCCAGCAGTTACAGTGCCCCCGACCGGCAGTACTTC	CASSYSAPDRQYF
-	TRBJ2-3	TRBV4-1	-	TGCGCCAGCAGCCAAGACCTCGGACAGAGGACAGATACGCAGTATTTT	CASSQDLGQRTDTQYF
TRBD1	TRBJ1-4	TRBV28	-	TGTGCCAGCAGTTTGCCGGGACAGGGTAAAGAAAAACTGTTTTTT	CASSLPGQGKEKLFF
TRBD1	TRBJ1-2	TRBV7-2	-	TGTGCCAGCAGCTCTTACAGGGGGTGGGGCTATGGCTACACCTTC	CASSSYRGWGYGYTF
-	TRBJ2-3	TRBV4-3	-	TGCGCCAGCAGCCCAGGGGGGGAAGATACGCAGTATTTT	CASSPGGEDTQYF
TRBD1	TRBJ1-5	TRBV2	-	TGTGCCAGCAGTGTTCCTGAGGACAGGGTATATAATCAGCCCCAGCATTTT	CASSVPEDRVYNQPQHF
TRBD1	TRBJ1-2	TRBV13	-	TGTGCCAGCAGCTTAGAAAGTGGGACAGGGAAAACTCCGAATGGCTACACCTTC	CASSLESGTGKTPNGYTF
-	TRBJ1-2	TRBV6-1	-	TGTGCCCTCTCCCCGAGGTGCAGGGCCTATGGCTACACCTTC	CALSPRCRAYGYTF
-	TRBJ1-3	TRBV5-1	-	TGCGCCAGCAGCCGTACAGGGACTGGAAACACCATATATTTT	CASSRTGTGNTIYF